This record covers a single T cell receptor beta chain. Its specificity is unknown. This table comes from immunoSEQ multiplex PCR, and its TCRdb copy is limited to in-frame clones, with some not included. Among 110,000 to 150,000 clones listed, roughly 92% were seen once. V shed 6 bases and J shed 3 bases, with 2 bases lying between them. The CDR3 runs 9 residues. Germline-derived CDR1 and CDR2 are DFQATT and SNEGSKA (reference sequence). This entry comes from a study of T cell responses to AZD1222 COVID-19 vaccine. Study-level results: It should be noted that donors were predominantly white British and more often female, and clonal diversity was possibly underestimated.

Specimen: peripheral blood, collected on day 0 of AZD1222 vaccination. The V and J genes are TRBV20-1 and TRBJ1-2; D not certain. This TCR came from an adult in good health. CDR3 nucleotide sequence: TGCAGTGCCGACTATGGCTACACCTTC. Translated, it gives CSADYGYTF.